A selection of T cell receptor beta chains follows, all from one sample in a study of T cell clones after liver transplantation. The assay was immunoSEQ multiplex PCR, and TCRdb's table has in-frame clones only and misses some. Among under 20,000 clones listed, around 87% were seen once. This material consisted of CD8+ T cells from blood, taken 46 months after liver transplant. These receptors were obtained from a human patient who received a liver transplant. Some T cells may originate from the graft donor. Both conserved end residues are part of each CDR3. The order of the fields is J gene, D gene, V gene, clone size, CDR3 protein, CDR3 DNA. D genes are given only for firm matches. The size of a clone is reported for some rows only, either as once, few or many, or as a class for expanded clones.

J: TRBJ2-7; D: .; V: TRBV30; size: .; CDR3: CAWSGRDSLYEQYF; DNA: TGTGCCTGGAGTGGTCGGGACTCCTTATACGAGCAGTACTTC
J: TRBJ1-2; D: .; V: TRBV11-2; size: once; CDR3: CASSPNREYGYTF; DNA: TGTGCCAGCAGCCCCAACCGGGAATATGGCTACACCTTC
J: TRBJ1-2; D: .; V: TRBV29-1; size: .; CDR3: CSVAEPEGRNTF; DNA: TGCAGCGTTGCCGAACCTGAGGGTCGCAACACCTTC
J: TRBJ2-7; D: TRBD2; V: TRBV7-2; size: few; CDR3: CASSLALSGRAYEQYF; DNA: TGTGCCAGCAGCTTAGCGCTGAGCGGGAGGGCCTACGAGCAGTACTTC
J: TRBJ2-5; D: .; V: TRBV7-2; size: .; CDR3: CASSFGLLVSETQYF; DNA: TGTGCCAGCAGCTTTGGGCTCCTGGTGTCGGAGACCCAGTACTTC
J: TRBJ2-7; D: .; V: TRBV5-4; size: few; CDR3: CASSLGRVDEQYF; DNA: TGTGCCAGCAGCTTAGGGCGGGTTGACGAGCAGTACTTC
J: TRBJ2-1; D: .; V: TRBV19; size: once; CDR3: CASSILRYNEQFF; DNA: TGTGCCAGTAGTATTTTGCGGTACAATGAGCAGTTCTTC
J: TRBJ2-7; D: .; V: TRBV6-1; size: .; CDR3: CASSFTVFSYEQYF; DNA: TGTGCCAGCAGCTTTACGGTGTTCTCCTACGAGCAGTACTTC
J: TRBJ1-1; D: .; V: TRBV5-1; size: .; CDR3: CASSLGTQAEAFF; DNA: TGCGCCAGCAGCTTGGGGACACAGGCTGAAGCTTTCTTT
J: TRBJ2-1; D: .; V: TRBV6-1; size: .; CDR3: CASRLASYNEQFF; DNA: TGTGCCAGCAGGCTGGCGTCATACAATGAGCAGTTCTTC
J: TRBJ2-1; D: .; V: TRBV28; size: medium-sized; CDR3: CASIAADLSNNEQFF; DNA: TGTGCCAGCATCGCTGCCGACCTCTCTAACAATGAGCAGTTCTTC
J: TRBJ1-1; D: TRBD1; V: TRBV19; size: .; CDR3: CASSHRGHTEAFF; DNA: TGTGCCAGTAGTCACAGGGGGCACACTGAAGCTTTCTTT
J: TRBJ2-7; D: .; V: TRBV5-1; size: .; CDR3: CASSLAAAYEQYF; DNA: TGCGCCAGCAGCTTGGCCGCGGCCTACGAGCAGTACTTC
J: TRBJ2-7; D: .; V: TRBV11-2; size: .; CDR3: CASSLVSADYEQYF; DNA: TGTGCCAGCAGCTTAGTATCGGCAGACTACGAGCAGTACTTC
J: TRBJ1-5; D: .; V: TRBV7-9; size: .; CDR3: CASSQTGADQPQHF; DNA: TGTGCCAGCAGTCAAACGGGGGCGGATCAGCCCCAGCATTTT
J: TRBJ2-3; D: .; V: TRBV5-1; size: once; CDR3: CASSLYVPDTQYF; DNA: TGCGCCAGCAGCTTGTACGTCCCAGATACGCAGTATTTT
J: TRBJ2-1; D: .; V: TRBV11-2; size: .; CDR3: CASSFPRNEQFF; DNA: TGTGCCAGCAGCTTCCCCCGGAATGAGCAGTTCTTC
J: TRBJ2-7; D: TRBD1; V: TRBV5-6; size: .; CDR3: CASSLSGQAYEQYF; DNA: TGTGCCAGCAGCTTATCGGGACAGGCCTACGAGCAGTACTTC
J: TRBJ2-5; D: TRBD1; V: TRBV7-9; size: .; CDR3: CASSSPDRPRTQYF; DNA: TGTGCCAGCAGCTCCCCGGACAGGCCGCGCACCCAGTACTTC
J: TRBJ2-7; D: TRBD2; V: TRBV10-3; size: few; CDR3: CAISDSTSGAYEQYF; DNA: TGTGCCATCAGTGATTCGACTAGCGGAGCCTACGAGCAGTACTTC
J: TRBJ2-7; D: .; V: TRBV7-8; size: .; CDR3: CASSLGGHEQYF; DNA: TGTGCCAGCAGCTTAGGGGGCCACGAGCAGTACTTC
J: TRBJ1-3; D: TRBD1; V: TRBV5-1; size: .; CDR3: CASAKQWGEGTANTIYF; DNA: TGCGCCAGCGCAAAGCAATGGGGCGAGGGGACAGCGAACACCATATATTTT
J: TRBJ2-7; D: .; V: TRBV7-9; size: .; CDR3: CASSSSLGDPYEQYF; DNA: TGTGCCAGCAGCTCCTCTCTCGGAGATCCCTACGAGCAGTACTTC
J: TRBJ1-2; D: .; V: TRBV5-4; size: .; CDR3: CASSHGTYGGYTF; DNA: TGTGCCAGCAGCCACGGGACATATGGCGGCTACACCTTC
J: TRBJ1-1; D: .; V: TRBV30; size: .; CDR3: CAWSVGDTEAFF; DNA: TGTGCCTGGAGTGTAGGGGACACTGAAGCTTTCTTT
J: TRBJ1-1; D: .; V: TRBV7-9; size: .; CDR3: CASSLGWGPPEAFF; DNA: TGTGCCAGCAGCCTCGGGTGGGGACCCCCTGAAGCTTTCTTT
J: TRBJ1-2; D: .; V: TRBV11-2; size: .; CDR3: CASSRGFNYGYTF; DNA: TGTGCCAGCAGCCGTGGGTTTAACTATGGCTACACCTTC
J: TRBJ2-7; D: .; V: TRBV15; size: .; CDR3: CATSRTPSYEQYF; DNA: TGTGCCACCAGCAGAACACCAAGCTACGAGCAGTACTTC
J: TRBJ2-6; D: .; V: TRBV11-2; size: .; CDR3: CASGQVGSSGANVLTF; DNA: TGTGCCAGCGGTCAGGTGGGATCCTCTGGGGCCAACGTCCTGACTTTC
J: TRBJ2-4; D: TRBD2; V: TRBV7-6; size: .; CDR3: CASSLGDSGVNIQYF; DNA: TGTGCCAGCAGCTTAGGGGATAGCGGGGTAAACATTCAGTACTTC
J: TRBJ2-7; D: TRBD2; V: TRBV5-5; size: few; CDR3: CASSLNRDYRSGQYF; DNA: TGTGCCAGCAGCCTCAACCGGGACTACAGAAGCGGGCAGTACTTC
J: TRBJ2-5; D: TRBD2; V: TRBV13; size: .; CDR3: CASSLLRLAGADETQYF; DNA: TGTGCCAGCAGCTTACTGCGACTAGCCGGGGCGGACGAGACCCAGTACTTC
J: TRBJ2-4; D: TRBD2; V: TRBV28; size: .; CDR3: CASRARWEGKNIQYF; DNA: TGTGCCAGCAGAGCCCGGTGGGAGGGCAAAAACATTCAGTACTTC
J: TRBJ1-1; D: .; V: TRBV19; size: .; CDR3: CASSLGGITEAFF; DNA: TGTGCCAGTAGTCTTGGGGGCATCACTGAAGCTTTCTTT
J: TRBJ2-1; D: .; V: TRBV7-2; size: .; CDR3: CASSPDGFLEVTEQFF; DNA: TGTGCCAGCAGCCCGGACGGATTCCTCGAGGTGACTGAGCAGTTCTTC
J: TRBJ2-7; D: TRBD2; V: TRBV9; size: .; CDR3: CASSFRSGGPHEQYF; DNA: TGTGCCAGCAGCTTCCGCTCGGGGGGGCCCCACGAGCAGTACTTC
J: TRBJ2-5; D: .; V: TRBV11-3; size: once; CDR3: CASSLGGKGETQYF; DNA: TGTGCCAGCAGCTTAGGGGGCAAAGGAGAGACCCAGTACTTC
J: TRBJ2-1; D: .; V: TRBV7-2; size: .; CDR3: CASSAPIAGLIDEQFF; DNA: TGTGCCAGCAGCGCCCCGATCGCCGGGTTGATCGATGAGCAGTTCTTC
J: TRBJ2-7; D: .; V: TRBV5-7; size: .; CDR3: CASSFSVYEQYF; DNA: TGTGCCAGCAGCTTCTCGGTCTACGAGCAGTACTTC
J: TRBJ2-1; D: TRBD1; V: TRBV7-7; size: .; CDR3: CASSLGQGIYNEQFF; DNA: TGTGCCAGCAGCTTGGGACAGGGGATCTACAATGAGCAGTTCTTC
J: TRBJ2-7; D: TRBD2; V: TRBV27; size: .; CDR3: CASSLLAGTEQYF; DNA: TGTGCCAGCAGTCTACTAGCGGGGACCGAGCAGTACTTC
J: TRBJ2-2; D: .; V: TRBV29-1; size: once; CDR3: CSVMGLWNTGELFF; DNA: TGCAGCGTTATGGGGCTGTGGAACACCGGGGAGCTGTTTTTT
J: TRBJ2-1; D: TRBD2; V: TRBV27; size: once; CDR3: CASSAGTSGRNEQFF; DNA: TGTGCCAGCAGTGCCGGGACTAGCGGGCGCAATGAGCAGTTCTTC
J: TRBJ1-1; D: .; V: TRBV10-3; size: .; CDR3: CAISESLVGGRGDTEAFF; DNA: TGTGCCATCAGTGAGTCCCTTGTGGGAGGGAGAGGGGACACTGAAGCTTTCTTT
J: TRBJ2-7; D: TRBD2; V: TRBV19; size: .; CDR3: CASASGDSYEQYF; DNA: TGTGCCAGCGCTAGCGGAGACTCCTACGAGCAGTACTTC
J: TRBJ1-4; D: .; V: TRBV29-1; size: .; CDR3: CSVDRSGTNEKLFF; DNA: TGCAGCGTAGACCGTTCGGGGACTAATGAAAAACTGTTTTTT
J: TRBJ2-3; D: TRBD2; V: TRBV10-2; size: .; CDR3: CASSSRGREGADTQYF; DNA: TGCGCCAGCAGTTCGCGCGGGCGGGAGGGCGCAGATACGCAGTATTTT
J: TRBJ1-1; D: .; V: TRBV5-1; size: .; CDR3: CASSLDPDGGTEAFF; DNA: TGCGCCAGCAGCTTGGATCCGGACGGGGGCACTGAAGCTTTCTTT
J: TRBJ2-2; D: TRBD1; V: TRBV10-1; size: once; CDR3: CASSDPGQGNTGELFF; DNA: TGCGCCAGCAGTGACCCTGGACAGGGAAACACCGGGGAGCTGTTTTTT
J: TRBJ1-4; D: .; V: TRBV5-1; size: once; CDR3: CASRQGYDNEKLFF; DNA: TGCGCCAGCCGGCAGGGTTATGATAATGAAAAACTGTTTTTT
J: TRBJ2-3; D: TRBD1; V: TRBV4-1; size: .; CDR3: CASSGQGISTDTQYF; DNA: TGCGCCAGCAGCGGACAGGGAATCAGCACAGATACGCAGTATTTT
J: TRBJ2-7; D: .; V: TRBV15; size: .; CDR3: CATSRGDRGGPGDEQYF; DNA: TGTGCCACCAGCAGGGGTGATAGAGGGGGACCGGGGGACGAGCAGTACTTC